This TCR beta chain comes out of a study of control samples from healthy donors and cancer patients. The CDR3 has 15 amino acids. The V gene lost 3 bases and the J gene lost 6 bases, with 13 bases spanning the gap. Germline V gene lookup returns CDR1 SGDLS and CDR2 YYNGEE. Only in-frame clones appear in the TCRdb table, and some are missing; sequencing was by immunoSEQ multiplex PCR. The profile shows roughly 130,000 clones, about 95% of them singletons. The TCR sequence derives from a man in his thirties or forties in good health. Material for sequencing was blood. The chain recombines TRBV9 with TRBJ1-6; D is perhaps TRBD1 (6 bases). CDR3 coding DNA: TGTGCCAGCAGCGCCCGCCAGGGGCCTAATTCACCCCTCCACTTT. The encoded protein is CASSARQGPNSPLHF.